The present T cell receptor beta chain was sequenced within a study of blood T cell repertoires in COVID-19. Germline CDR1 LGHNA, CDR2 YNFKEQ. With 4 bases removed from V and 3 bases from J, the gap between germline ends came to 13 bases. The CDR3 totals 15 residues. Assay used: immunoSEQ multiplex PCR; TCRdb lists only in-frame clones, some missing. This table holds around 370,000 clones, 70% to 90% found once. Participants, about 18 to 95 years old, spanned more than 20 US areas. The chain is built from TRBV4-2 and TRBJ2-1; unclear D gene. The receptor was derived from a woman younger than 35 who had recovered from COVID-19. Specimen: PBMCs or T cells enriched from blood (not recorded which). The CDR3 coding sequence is TGTGCCAGCAGCCCTGACGGGTCCGACTACAATGAGCAGTTCTTC. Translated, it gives CASSPDGSDYNEQFF.